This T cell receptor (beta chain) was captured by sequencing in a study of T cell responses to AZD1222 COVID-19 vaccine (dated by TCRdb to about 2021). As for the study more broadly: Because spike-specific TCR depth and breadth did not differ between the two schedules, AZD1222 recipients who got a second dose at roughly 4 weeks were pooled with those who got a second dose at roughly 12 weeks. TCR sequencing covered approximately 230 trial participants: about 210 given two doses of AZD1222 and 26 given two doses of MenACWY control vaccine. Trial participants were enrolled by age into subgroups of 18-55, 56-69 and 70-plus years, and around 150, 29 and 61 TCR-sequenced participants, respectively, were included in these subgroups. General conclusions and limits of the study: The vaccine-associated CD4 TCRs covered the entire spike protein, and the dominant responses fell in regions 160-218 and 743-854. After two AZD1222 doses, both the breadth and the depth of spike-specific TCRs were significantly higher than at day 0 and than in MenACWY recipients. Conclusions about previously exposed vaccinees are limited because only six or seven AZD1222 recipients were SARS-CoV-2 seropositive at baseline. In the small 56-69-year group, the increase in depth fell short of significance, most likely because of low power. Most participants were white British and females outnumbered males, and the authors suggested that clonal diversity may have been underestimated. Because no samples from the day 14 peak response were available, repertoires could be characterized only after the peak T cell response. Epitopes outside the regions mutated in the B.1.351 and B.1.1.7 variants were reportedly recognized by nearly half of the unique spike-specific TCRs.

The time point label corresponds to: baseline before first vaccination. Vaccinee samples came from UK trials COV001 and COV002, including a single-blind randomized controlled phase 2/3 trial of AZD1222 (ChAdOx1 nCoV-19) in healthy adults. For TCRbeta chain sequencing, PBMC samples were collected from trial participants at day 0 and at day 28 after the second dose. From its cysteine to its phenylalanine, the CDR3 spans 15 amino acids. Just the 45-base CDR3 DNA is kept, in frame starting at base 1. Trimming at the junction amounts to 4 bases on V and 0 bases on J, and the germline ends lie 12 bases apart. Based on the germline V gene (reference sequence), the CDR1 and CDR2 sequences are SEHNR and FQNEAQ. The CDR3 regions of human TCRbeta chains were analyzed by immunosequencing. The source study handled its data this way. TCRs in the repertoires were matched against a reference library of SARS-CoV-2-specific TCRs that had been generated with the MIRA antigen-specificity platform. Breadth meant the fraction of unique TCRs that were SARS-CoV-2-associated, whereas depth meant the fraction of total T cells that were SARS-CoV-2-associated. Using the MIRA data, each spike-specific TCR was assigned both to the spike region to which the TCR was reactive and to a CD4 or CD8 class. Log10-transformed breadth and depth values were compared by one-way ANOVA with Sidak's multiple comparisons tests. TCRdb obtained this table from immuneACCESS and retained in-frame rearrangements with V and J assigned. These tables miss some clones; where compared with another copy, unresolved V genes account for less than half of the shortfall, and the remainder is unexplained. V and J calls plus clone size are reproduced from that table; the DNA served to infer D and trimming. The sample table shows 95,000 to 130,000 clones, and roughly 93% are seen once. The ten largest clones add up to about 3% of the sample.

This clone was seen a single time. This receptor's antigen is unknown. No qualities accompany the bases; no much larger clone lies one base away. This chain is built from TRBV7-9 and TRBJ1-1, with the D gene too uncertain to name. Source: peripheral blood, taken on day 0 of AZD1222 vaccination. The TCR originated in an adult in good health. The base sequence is TGTGCCAGCAGCTCCGGTACGGGAGTGAACACTGAAGCTTTCTTT. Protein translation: CASSSGTGVNTEAFF. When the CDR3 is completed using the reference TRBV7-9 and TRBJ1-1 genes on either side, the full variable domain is DTGVSQNPRHKITKRGQNVTFRCDPISEHNRLYWYRQTLGQGPEFLTYFQNEAQLEKSRLLSDRFSAERPKGSFSTLEIQRTEQGDSAMYLCASSSGTGVNTEAFFGQGTRLTVV.